A selection of T cell receptor beta chains follows, all from one sample in a study of blood T cell repertoires in COVID-19. The repertoire was sequenced with immunoSEQ multiplex PCR; TCRdb's copy has only in-frame clones and lacks some. Seen here are a few hundred thousand clones, roughly nine tenths observed once, and the top ten hold less than 5%. Sequencing was done on a sample of peripheral blood. These receptors were obtained from a woman in her forties who had recovered from COVID-19. The CDR3 runs from the conserved cysteine through the conserved F or W. The D gene is left open where the match is weak. Clone sizes are given selectively: once, few, many, or a class where the clone is expanded.

clone size: -; J gene: TRBJ1-2; V gene: TRBV3-1/TRBV3-2; CDR3 length: 13; D gene: TRBD1; CDR3 protein: CASSPWTGDGYTF; CDR3 DNA: TGTGCCAGCAGCCCCTGGACAGGGGATGGCTACACCTTC
clone size: once; J gene: TRBJ2-7; V gene: TRBV24-1; CDR3 length: 13; D gene: -; CDR3 protein: CATSATSTYEQYF; CDR3 DNA: TGTGCCACCAGTGCAACTAGTACCTACGAGCAGTACTTC
clone size: -; J gene: TRBJ2-2; V gene: TRBV11-3; CDR3 length: 15; D gene: TRBD2; CDR3 protein: CASSSRGGGTGELFF; CDR3 DNA: TGTGCCAGCAGCTCTCGCGGGGGGGGCACCGGGGAGCTGTTTTTT
clone size: few; J gene: TRBJ2-3; V gene: TRBV7-3; CDR3 length: 16; D gene: TRBD2; CDR3 protein: CASSLSSGDGADTQYF; CDR3 DNA: TGTGCCAGCAGCTTATCTAGCGGGGATGGCGCAGATACGCAGTATTTT
clone size: -; J gene: TRBJ1-1; V gene: TRBV2; CDR3 length: 11; D gene: -; CDR3 protein: CASSELEVAFF; CDR3 DNA: TGTGCCAGCAGTGAACTTGAGGTGGCTTTCTTT
clone size: -; J gene: TRBJ2-7; V gene: TRBV11-2; CDR3 length: 15; D gene: TRBD2; CDR3 protein: CASSSRFGGSHEQYF; CDR3 DNA: TGTGCCAGCAGCTCCCGATTCGGCGGGAGCCACGAGCAGTACTTC
clone size: -; J gene: TRBJ1-2; V gene: TRBV9; CDR3 length: 14; D gene: -; CDR3 protein: CASSGGGSGDGYTF; CDR3 DNA: TGTGCCAGCAGCGGCGGCGGGTCGGGGGATGGCTACACCTTC
clone size: -; J gene: TRBJ1-2; V gene: TRBV3-1/TRBV3-2; CDR3 length: 15; D gene: -; CDR3 protein: CASSQDSAFNYGYTF; CDR3 DNA: TGTGCCAGCAGCCAGGACAGTGCCTTTAACTATGGCTACACCTTC
clone size: -; J gene: TRBJ2-3; V gene: TRBV5-1; CDR3 length: 16; D gene: TRBD1; CDR3 protein: CASSLAGTGRTDTQYF; CDR3 DNA: TGCGCCAGCAGCTTGGCCGGGACAGGGCGCACAGATACGCAGTATTTT
clone size: -; J gene: TRBJ1-1; V gene: TRBV5-6; CDR3 length: 14; D gene: TRBD1; CDR3 protein: CASSLPTGATEAFF; CDR3 DNA: TGTGCCAGCAGCTTGCCGACAGGGGCCACTGAAGCTTTCTTT
clone size: -; J gene: TRBJ1-4; V gene: TRBV7-2; CDR3 length: 15; D gene: -; CDR3 protein: CASSSRSGTNEKLFF; CDR3 DNA: TGTGCCAGCAGCTCCCGGTCGGGAACTAATGAAAAACTGTTTTTT
clone size: -; J gene: TRBJ2-2; V gene: TRBV21-1; CDR3 length: 17; D gene: -; CDR3 protein: CASSKVKGQGDTGELFF; CDR3 DNA: TGTGCCAGCAGCAAAGTTAAAGGACAGGGAGACACCGGGGAGCTGTTTTTT
clone size: -; J gene: TRBJ2-1; V gene: TRBV27; CDR3 length: 15; D gene: TRBD1; CDR3 protein: CASSFQGQGVNEQFF; CDR3 DNA: TGTGCCAGCAGTTTCCAAGGACAGGGGGTCAATGAGCAGTTCTTC
clone size: -; J gene: TRBJ2-7; V gene: TRBV7-6; CDR3 length: 15; D gene: -; CDR3 protein: CASSPTTVGGYEQYF; CDR3 DNA: TGTGCCAGCAGCCCCACCACTGTGGGGGGCTACGAGCAGTACTTC
clone size: few; J gene: TRBJ2-7; V gene: TRBV21-1; CDR3 length: 13; D gene: -; CDR3 protein: CASRADTFYEQYF; CDR3 DNA: TGTGCCAGCCGGGCGGACACCTTCTACGAGCAGTACTTC
clone size: once; J gene: TRBJ1-2; V gene: TRBV11-2; CDR3 length: 13; D gene: -; CDR3 protein: CASSSRTEYGYTF; CDR3 DNA: TGTGCCAGCAGCTCCCGGACAGAGTATGGCTACACCTTC
clone size: -; J gene: TRBJ2-2; V gene: TRBV5-8; CDR3 length: 14; D gene: TRBD2; CDR3 protein: CASSFGLVPGELFF; CDR3 DNA: TGTGCCAGCAGCTTCGGACTAGTCCCCGGGGAGCTGTTTTTT
clone size: few; J gene: TRBJ1-3; V gene: TRBV14; CDR3 length: 15; D gene: -; CDR3 protein: CASSKRGYSGNTIYF; CDR3 DNA: TGTGCCAGCAGCAAAAGGGGCTACTCTGGAAACACCATATATTTT
clone size: -; J gene: TRBJ2-1; V gene: TRBV5-4; CDR3 length: 16; D gene: TRBD1; CDR3 protein: CASSPPSGGVNNEQFF; CDR3 DNA: TGTGCCAGCAGCCCCCCCTCAGGGGGCGTAAACAATGAGCAGTTCTTC
clone size: few; J gene: TRBJ2-3; V gene: TRBV11-3; CDR3 length: 16; D gene: TRBD2; CDR3 protein: CASSQGTSGRSDTQYF; CDR3 DNA: TGTGCCAGCAGCCAAGGGACTAGCGGGAGATCAGATACGCAGTATTTT
clone size: -; J gene: TRBJ2-1; V gene: TRBV30; CDR3 length: 11; D gene: -; CDR3 protein: CAWRNNNEQFF; CDR3 DNA: TGTGCCTGGAGGAACAACAATGAGCAGTTCTTC
clone size: -; J gene: TRBJ1-1; V gene: TRBV11-3; CDR3 length: 13; D gene: -; CDR3 protein: CASSLRDTPEAFF; CDR3 DNA: TGTGCCAGCAGCCTCCGGGACACCCCTGAAGCTTTCTTT
clone size: -; J gene: TRBJ2-6; V gene: TRBV9; CDR3 length: 15; D gene: TRBD1; CDR3 protein: CASSVDRAGANVLTF; CDR3 DNA: TGTGCCAGCAGCGTCGACAGGGCTGGGGCCAACGTCCTGACTTTC
clone size: -; J gene: TRBJ2-5; V gene: TRBV7-2; CDR3 length: 13; D gene: -; CDR3 protein: CASSLVREETQYF; CDR3 DNA: TGTGCCAGCAGCTTAGTTCGCGAAGAGACCCAGTACTTC
clone size: -; J gene: TRBJ1-1; V gene: TRBV4-1; CDR3 length: 17; D gene: -; CDR3 protein: CASSQTHLGDWTTEAFF; CDR3 DNA: TGCGCCAGCAGCCAAACACACCTAGGGGATTGGACGACTGAAGCTTTCTTT
clone size: -; J gene: TRBJ1-4; V gene: TRBV4-3; CDR3 length: 18; D gene: TRBD1; CDR3 protein: CASSQELGRGFANEKLFF; CDR3 DNA: TGCGCCAGCAGCCAAGAATTGGGCAGGGGGTTCGCTAATGAAAAACTGTTTTTT